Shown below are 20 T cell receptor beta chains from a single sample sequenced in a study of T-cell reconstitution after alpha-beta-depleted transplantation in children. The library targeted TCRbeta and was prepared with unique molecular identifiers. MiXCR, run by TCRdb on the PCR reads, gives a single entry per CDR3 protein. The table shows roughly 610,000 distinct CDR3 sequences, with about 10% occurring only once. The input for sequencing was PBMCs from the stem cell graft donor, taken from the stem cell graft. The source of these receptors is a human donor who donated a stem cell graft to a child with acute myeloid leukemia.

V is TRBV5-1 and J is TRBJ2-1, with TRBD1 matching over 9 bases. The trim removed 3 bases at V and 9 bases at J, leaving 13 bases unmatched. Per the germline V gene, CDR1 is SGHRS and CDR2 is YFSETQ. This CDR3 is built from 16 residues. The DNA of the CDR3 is TGCGCCAGCAGCTCCAGAGGGGGACAGGGATTGGGTGAGCAGTTCTTC. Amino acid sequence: CASSSRGGQGLGEQFF. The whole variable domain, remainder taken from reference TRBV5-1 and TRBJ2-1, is KAGVTQTPRYLIKTRGQQVTLSCSPISGHRSVSWYQQTPGQGLQFLFEYFSETQRNKGNFPGRFSGRQFSNSRSEMNVSTLELGDSALYLCASSSRGGQGLGEQFFGPGTRLTVL.

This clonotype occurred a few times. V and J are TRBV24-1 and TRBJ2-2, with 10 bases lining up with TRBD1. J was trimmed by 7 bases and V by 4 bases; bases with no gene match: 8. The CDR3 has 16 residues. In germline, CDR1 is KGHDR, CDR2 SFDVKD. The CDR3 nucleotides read TGTGCCACCAGTGAAGACGGGACAGGGGTCTACGGGGAGCTGTTTTTT. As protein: CATSEDGTGVYGELFF.

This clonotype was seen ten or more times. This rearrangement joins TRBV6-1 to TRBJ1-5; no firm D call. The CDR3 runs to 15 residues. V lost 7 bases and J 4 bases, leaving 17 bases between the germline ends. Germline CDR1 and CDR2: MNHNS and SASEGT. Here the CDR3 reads CASTEGGSGNQPQHF. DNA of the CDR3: TGTGCCAGCACCGAAGGAGGGAGTGGAAATCAGCCCCAGCATTTT.

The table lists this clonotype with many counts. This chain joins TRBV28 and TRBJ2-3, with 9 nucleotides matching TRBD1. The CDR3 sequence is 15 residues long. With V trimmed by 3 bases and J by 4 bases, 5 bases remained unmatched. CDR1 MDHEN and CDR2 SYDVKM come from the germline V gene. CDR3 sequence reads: CASSLAGTGSDTQYF. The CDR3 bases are TGTGCCAGCAGTTTGGCCGGGACAGGGTCAGATACGCAGTATTTT.

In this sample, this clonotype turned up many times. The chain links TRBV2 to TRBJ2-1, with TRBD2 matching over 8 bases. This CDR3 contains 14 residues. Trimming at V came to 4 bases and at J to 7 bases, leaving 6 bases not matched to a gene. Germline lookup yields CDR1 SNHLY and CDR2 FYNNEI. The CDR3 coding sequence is TGTGCCAGCAGTGCCGGCGGGAGGACAAATGAGCAGTTCTTC. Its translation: CASSAGGRTNEQFF.

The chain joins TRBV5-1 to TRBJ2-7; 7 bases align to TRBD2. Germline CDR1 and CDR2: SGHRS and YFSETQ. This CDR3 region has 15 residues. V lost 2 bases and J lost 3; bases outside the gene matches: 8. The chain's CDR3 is CASSFFQREDYEQYF. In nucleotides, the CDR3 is TGCGCCAGCAGCTTTTTCCAGCGGGAAGACTACGAGCAGTACTTC.

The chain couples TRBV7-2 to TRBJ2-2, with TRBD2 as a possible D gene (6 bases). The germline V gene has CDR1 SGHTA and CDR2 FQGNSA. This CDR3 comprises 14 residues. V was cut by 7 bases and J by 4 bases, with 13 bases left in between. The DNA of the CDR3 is TGTGCCAGCACCCCGGCGGGGCGCACCGGGGAGCTGTTTTTT. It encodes CASTPAGRTGELFF.

CDR3 sequence (DNA): TGTGCCAGCGGAATCGCTTTTCTAGCCGGGGAGCTGTTTTTT. As protein: CASGIAFLAGELFF. The V and J genes are TRBV2 and TRBJ2-2; unclear D gene. The V end was cut by 8 bases, the J end by 6 bases, with 16 bases between. The germline V gene encodes CDR1 SNHLY and CDR2 FYNNEI. The CDR3 spans 14 residues.

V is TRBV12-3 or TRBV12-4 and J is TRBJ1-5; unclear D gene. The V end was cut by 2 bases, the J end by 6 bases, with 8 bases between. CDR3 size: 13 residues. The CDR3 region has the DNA TGTGCCAGCAGTTTAAAAGGGAGTCAGCCCCAGCATTTT. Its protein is CASSLKGSQPQHF.

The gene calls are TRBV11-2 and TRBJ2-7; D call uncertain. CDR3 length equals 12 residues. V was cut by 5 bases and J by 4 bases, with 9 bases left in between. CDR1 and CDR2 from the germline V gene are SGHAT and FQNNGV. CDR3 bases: TGTGCCAGCAGCCCACGGAAATACGAGCAGTACTTC. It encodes CASSPRKYEQYF.

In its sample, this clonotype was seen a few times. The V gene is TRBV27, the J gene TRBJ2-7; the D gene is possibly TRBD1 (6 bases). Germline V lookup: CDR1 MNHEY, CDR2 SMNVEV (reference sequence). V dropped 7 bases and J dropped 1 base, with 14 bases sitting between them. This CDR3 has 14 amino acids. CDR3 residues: CASMKLQGSYEQYF. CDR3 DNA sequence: TGTGCCAGCATGAAACTTCAGGGGTCCTACGAGCAGTACTTC.

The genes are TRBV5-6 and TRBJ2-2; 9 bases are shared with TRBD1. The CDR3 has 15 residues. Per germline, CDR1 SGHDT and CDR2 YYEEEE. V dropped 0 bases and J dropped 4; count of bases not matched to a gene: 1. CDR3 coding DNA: TGTGCCAGCAGCTTGGGGGACAGGGCCACCGGGGAGCTGTTTTTT. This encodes CASSLGDRATGELFF.

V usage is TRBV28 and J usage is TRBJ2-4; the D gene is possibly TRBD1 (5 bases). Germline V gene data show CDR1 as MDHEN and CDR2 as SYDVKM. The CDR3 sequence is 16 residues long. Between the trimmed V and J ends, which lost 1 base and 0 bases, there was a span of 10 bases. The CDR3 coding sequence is TGTGCCAGCAGTTTATCAGGGTCTGAAGCCAAAAACATTCAGTACTTC. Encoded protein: CASSLSGSEAKNIQYF.

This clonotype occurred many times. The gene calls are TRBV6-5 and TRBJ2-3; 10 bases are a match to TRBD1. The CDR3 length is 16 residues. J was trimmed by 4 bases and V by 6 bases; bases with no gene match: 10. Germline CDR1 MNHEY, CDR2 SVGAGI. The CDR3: CASSPEGTGDADTQYF. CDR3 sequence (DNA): TGTGCCAGCAGCCCTGAAGGGACAGGGGACGCAGATACGCAGTATTTT.

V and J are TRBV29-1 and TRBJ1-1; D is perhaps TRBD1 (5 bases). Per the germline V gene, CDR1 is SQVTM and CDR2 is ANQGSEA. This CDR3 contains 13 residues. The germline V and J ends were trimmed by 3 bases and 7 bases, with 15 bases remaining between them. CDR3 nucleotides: TGCAGCGTTGAGGACGGGGGGAGAGTTGAAGCTTTCTTT. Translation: CSVEDGGRVEAFF.

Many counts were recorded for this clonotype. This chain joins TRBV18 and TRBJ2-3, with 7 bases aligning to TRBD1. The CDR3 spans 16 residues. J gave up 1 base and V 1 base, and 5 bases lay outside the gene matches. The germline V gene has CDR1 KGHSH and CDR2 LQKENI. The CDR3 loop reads CASSPRRGRGTDTQYF. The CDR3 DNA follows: TGTGCCAGCTCACCACGTAGGGGGCGAGGCACAGATACGCAGTATTTT.

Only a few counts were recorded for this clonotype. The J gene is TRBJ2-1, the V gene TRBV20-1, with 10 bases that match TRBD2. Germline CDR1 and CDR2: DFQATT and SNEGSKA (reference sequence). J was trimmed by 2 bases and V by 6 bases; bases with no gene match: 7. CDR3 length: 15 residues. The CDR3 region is CSAERLAGTYNEQFF. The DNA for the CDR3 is TGCAGTGCGGAAAGACTAGCGGGTACCTACAATGAGCAGTTCTTC.

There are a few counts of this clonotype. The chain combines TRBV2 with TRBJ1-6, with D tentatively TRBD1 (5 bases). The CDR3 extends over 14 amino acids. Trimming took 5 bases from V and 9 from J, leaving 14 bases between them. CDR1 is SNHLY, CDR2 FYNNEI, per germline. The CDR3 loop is CASSSRALASPLHF. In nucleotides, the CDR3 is TGTGCCAGCAGTTCCAGGGCCTTGGCTTCACCCCTCCACTTT.

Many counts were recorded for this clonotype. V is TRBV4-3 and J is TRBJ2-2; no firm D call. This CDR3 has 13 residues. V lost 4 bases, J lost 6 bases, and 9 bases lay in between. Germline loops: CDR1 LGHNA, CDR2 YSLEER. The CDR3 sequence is CASSPSFAGELFF. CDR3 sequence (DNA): TGCGCCAGCAGCCCCTCCTTTGCCGGGGAGCTGTTTTTT.

The CDR3 DNA reads as TGCAGTGCTAAAGGTGGCTGGAGGCCCCAGCATTTT. The encoded protein is CSAKGGWRPQHF. This rearrangement joins TRBV20-1 to TRBJ1-5; D is undetermined. There are 12 residues in the CDR3. The V gene's germline CDR1 is DFQATT and CDR2 SNEGSKA (reference sequence). V was pared by 4 bases and J by 9 bases, with 13 bases between.